The clone carrying this T cell receptor beta chain showed up just once. Its antigen is still unknown. The source of the sample is a study of untreated major depressive disorder. Overall study findings and caveats: All top five TRBV05-01 clones per subject were private clones. Differences in TRBV25-01 and TRBV02-01 usage did not reach significance.

Controls lacked current or lifetime mood disorder and scored 5 or less on depressive symptoms. Excluded: major illness, comorbidity, regular medication, drug use, over 100 g alcohol weekly. Germline assignment: CDR1 MDHEN and CDR2 SYDVKM. This CDR3 is built from 15 residues. V lost 3 bases to trimming and J lost 1 base; unmatched junction nucleotides: 2. TCRdb's copy holds only in-frame clones and misses some; the assay was immunoSEQ multiplex PCR. The sample carries 20,000 or so clones, more than 70% recorded once. The specimen sequenced was CD4+ T cells from PBMCs. This chain uses TRBV28 with TRBJ2-2, with 7 bases that match TRBD2. The origin of this receptor is a woman in her thirties in good health. CDR3: CASSLPGGNTGELFF. DNA for the CDR3: TGTGCCAGCAGTTTGCCGGGGGGGAACACCGGGGAGCTGTTTTTT.